This T cell receptor (beta chain) came from a study of tumor-infiltrating lymphocytes in primary liver carcinoma. Study-wide results and limits: Tumors had a top-250-clone fraction that was significantly higher than blood (p = 0.039).

cDNA specific to TCR beta was made from 500 to 650 ng of total RNA, with a constant-region primer employed for priming. The TCR beta library was amplified through three nested multiplex PCR rounds in a modified ARM-PCR procedure. TRBV1-TRBV30 forward primers paired with a C-beta reverse primer were used in the first two PCR rounds, which ran approximately 10 cycles each. Each CDR3 protein gets one entry after TCRdb re-called the multiplex PCR reads with MiXCR. This table holds 90,000 to 150,000 distinct CDR3 sequences, 65% to 75% found once. In this sample, this clonotype turned up many times. Its antigen is still unknown. This CDR3 has 16 residues. Co-extraction yielded RNA and DNA from around 20-30 mg of unsorted bulk tissue.

This TCR came from a woman aged 55-69 years with primary liver carcinoma and hepatitis B virus infection. This chain joins TRBV21-1 and TRBJ2-7; TRBD1 was called by the table and not checked on the DNA. TRBV21-1 is an annotated pseudogene. Sequenced material: tumor-adjacent normal liver tissue. The CDR3 here is CASRKIRGQRYYEQYF. Written as DNA, the CDR3 is TGTGCCAGCAGAAAGATCCGGGGACAGCGATACTACGAGCAGTACTTC.